Here is one TCR beta chain with its context. The sample originates from a study of T cell changes during pregnancy in multiple sclerosis. The CDR3 is 16 residues long. The V gene's germline CDR1 is SGHTA and CDR2 FQGNSA. Trimming stripped 5 bases from V and 6 bases from J, with 19 bases between. This table comes from immunoSEQ multiplex PCR, and its TCRdb copy is limited to in-frame clones, with some not included. The sample has 30,000 to 45,000 clones, approximately 92% seen once. The specimen was PBMCs (not recorded whether the cells were cultured). The source of this sequence is a female donor with multiple sclerosis, enrolled in a pregnancy study. V is TRBV7-2 and J is TRBJ2-2, with D perhaps TRBD2 (6 bases). CDR3 loop: CASSLTAGVVPGELFF. For the CDR3, the DNA is TGTGCCAGCAGCCTCACAGCGGGCGTGGTCCCCGGGGAGCTGTTTTTT.